This record looks at one T cell receptor (beta chain) sequence and its context. This record comes from a study of blood T cell repertoires in COVID-19. Across the whole study: Whether acute or convalescent, the COVID-19 samples came from the United States, Italy and Spain. PBMCs, B-cell-depleted T cells, or T cells provided the cDNA or gDNA that made up the material.

The CDR3 totals 18 residues. The V gene's germline CDR1 is SGHVS and CDR2 FQNEAQ. V trimming: 5 bases; J trimming: 5 bases; junction bases outside the gene matches: 15. Under the authors' procedure: Amplification from reference gene primers served as the basis for estimated nucleated cell counts. Clones were sequenced by immunoSEQ multiplex PCR, and TCRdb holds only the in-frame ones, with some missing. The V and J calls and clone size come from that table; D and trimming were worked out from the DNA. The table has roughly 170,000 clones, approximately 85% seen once. Sequencing input: peripheral blood. This TCR was sampled from a man aged 40-49 years who had recovered from COVID-19. The chain employs TRBV7-8 and TRBJ2-7; the match to TRBD2 covers 13 bases. CDR3 protein: CASSPSPSTSGRANEQYF. The DNA of the CDR3 is TGTGCCAGCAGCCCGAGCCCCAGTACTAGCGGGAGGGCCAACGAGCAGTACTTC.